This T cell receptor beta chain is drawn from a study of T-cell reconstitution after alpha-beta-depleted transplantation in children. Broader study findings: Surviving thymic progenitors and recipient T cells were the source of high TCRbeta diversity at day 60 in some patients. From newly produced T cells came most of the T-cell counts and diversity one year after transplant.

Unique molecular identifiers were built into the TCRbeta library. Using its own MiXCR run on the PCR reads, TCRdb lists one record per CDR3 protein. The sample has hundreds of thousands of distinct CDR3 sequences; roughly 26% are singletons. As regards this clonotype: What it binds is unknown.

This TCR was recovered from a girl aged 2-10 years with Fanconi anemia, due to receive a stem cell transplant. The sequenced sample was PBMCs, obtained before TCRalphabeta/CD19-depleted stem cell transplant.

Written as DNA, the CDR3 is TGTGCCAGCAGCTTTAAGGATGCAGATACGCAGTATTTT. It encodes CASSFKDADTQYF. The chain recombines TRBV7-9 with TRBJ2-3, with no clear D. The CDR3 totals 13 residues. V gave up 3 bases and J gave up 4 bases, with 8 bases separating them. Germline CDR1 is SEHNR and CDR2 is FQNEAQ (reference sequence). The whole variable domain, remainder taken from reference TRBV7-9 and TRBJ2-3, is DTGVSQNPRHKITKRGQNVTFRCDPISEHNRLYWYRQTLGQGPEFLTYFQNEAQLEKSRLLSDRFSAERPKGSFSTLEIQRTEQGDSAMYLCASSFKDADTQYFGPGTRLTVL.